This T cell receptor (beta chain) was sequenced in a study of shared clonotypes between healthy human individuals. For the study at large: Per-donor plates numbered three CD4 naive, three CD4 memory, two CD8 naive and one CD8 memory. Study results and limitations: Investigators expected sequencing depth to affect clonotype sharing among donors.

On this clone itself: Its cognate antigen is unknown.

This CDR3 has 15 residues. V gave up 4 bases and J gave up 1 base; unmatched junction bases: 3. Germline V gives CDR1 LGHNA, CDR2 YSLEER. The table came from immunoSEQ multiplex PCR; TCRdb's copy has only in-frame clones and leaves some out. The repertoire includes some 2 million clones, approximately 94% of them detected once, and roughly 1.1% sits in the top ten. Positively selected for CCR7, the CD45RO-negative cells used as naive CD8 cells excluded terminally differentiated effector memory CD45RA+ cells. Adult Caucasians living in Nashville, Tennessee made up all of the donors. This clonotype was obtained from a man between 18 and 35 years old in good health. The sequenced sample consisted of naive CD8+ T cells sorted from blood. The chain carries TRBV4-3 and TRBJ2-2; TRBD1 agrees at 7 bases. The CDR3 here is CASSLRTGNTGELFF. DNA of the CDR3: TGCGCCAGCAGCCTGAGGACAGGGAACACCGGGGAGCTGTTTTTT.